The clone carrying this T cell receptor (beta chain) is large in the sample. Its matching antigen is unknown. These data come from a study of naive and memory T cell subsets. General study results and limits: Activation and differentiation may alter RNA-based TCR counts. Gini index rose across naive, CM, EM and EMRA in CD4 and CD8.

The CDR3 is 15 amino acids. Germline loops: CDR1 MNHEY, CDR2 SVGEGT. Trimming cost V 5 bases and J 6 bases; bases outside gene matches: 8. Both TRBC1 and TRBC2 were covered by a beta constant-region primer of two equimolar oligonucleotides. A 12-nucleotide UMI and the SP2 primer were added to the cDNA 3' end by oligonucleotide ligation. TCRdb used MiXCR to reprocess the UMI-ligation and nested PCR reads, holding one entry per CDR3 protein. The sample gives 5,000 to 6,500 distinct CDR3 sequences, over 6.5% of which show up once; over 35% is in the top ten. The receptor was derived from a human donor in good health. Material: effector memory CD8+ T cells from blood. Subset: effector memory, CD45RA- CD27-. The chain is built from TRBV6-2 or TRBV6-3 and TRBJ2-1; 9 positions agree with TRBD2. As DNA, the CDR3 is TGTGCCAGCAGTCAAAGCGGGGGGCCTCCCAATGAGCAGTTCTTC. Protein sequence: CASSQSGGPPNEQFF.